The 28 T cell receptor beta chains in this list originate from one sample, sequenced in a study of CD8 T cells in ankylosing spondylitis. These receptors have no known antigen. From the 5' RACE reads, TCRdb called clonotypes with MiXCR, one entry per CDR3 protein. The sample carries 750,000 to 850,000 distinct CDR3 sequences, 12% recorded once. Overall study results and limits: Fewer than ten highly homologous variants made up a TCR beta motif, and this motif appeared characteristic of ankylosing spondylitis blood.

The sequenced sample was blood, either unsorted or a sorted T cell fraction (not recorded which). The receptors here all came from a male donor with ankylosing spondylitis.

The V and J genes are TRBV20-1 and TRBJ2-7; possibly TRBD1 for D (6 bases). The V end was cut by 7 bases, the J end by 2 bases, with 18 bases between. Germline V gene lookup returns CDR1 DFQATT and CDR2 SNEGSKA (reference sequence). This CDR3 has 14 amino acids. The CDR3 region has the DNA TGCAGTGGGCACCACAGGGCTAGAGCCTACGAGCAGTACTTC. It specifies CSGHHRARAYEQYF.

The J gene is TRBJ1-2, the V gene TRBV11-2; no clear D gene. The CDR3 sequence is 15 residues long. From germline, CDR1 is SGHAT and CDR2 FQNNGV. Trimming left V 5 bases short and J 0 bases short, with 13 bases between. This chain's CDR3 is CASSPRPVANYGYTF. CDR3 in DNA: TGTGCCAGCAGCCCGAGGCCCGTCGCTAACTATGGCTACACCTTC.

V usage is TRBV28 and J usage is TRBJ2-1; a weak D match, TRBD1 (5 bases). The germline V and J ends were trimmed by 1 base and 8 bases, with 15 bases remaining between them. CDR1 is MDHEN, CDR2 SYDVKM, per germline. This CDR3 region has 15 residues. CDR3 sequence reads: CASSLFLTVDYEQFF. The DNA of the CDR3 is TGTGCCAGCAGTTTATTTCTGACAGTGGATTATGAGCAGTTCTTC.

V and J are TRBV11-2 and TRBJ2-1, with D hard to call. Between the trimmed V and J ends, which lost 4 bases and 9 bases, there was a span of 13 bases. The germline V gene has CDR1 SGHAT and CDR2 FQNNGV. The CDR3 has 13 amino acids. The CDR3 DNA reads TGTGCCAGCAGCTCCCGAGACTGGGGTGAGCAGTTCTTC. Translation: CASSSRDWGEQFF.

This clonotype was observed a few times. The J gene is TRBJ1-1, the V gene TRBV27; 8 bases line up with TRBD1. Trimming took 5 bases from V and 0 from J; bases not matched to a gene: 5. Germline CDR1 MNHEY, CDR2 SMNVEV (reference sequence). The CDR3 is made up of 15 amino acids. The CDR3 coding sequence is TGTGCCAGCAGTGCCGTGACAGGGGTGAACACTGAAGCTTTCTTT. Protein: CASSAVTGVNTEAFF.

The chain is built from TRBV18 and TRBJ2-1; 12 bases line up with TRBD1. V shed 3 bases, J shed 8 bases, and the junction held 5 bases outside the gene matches. The CDR3 covers 15 residues. Germline V gene sequence: CDR1 KGHSH, CDR2 LQKENI. For the CDR3, the DNA is TGTGCCAGCTCACCGGGGACAGGGGGCTCCGATGAGCAGTTCTTC. Amino acid sequence: CASSPGTGGSDEQFF.

This clonotype was seen many times. The V call is TRBV20-1, the J call TRBJ1-2; no clear D gene. The CDR3 consists of 13 residues. Deletions cut 4 bases from V and 5 bases from J, with 14 bases between. CDR1 and CDR2 (germline): DFQATT, SNEGSKA (reference sequence). This CDR3 reads CSAIGQVGYGYTF. The DNA of the CDR3 is TGCAGTGCTATCGGGCAGGTCGGTTATGGCTACACCTTC.

The rearrangement links TRBV2 to TRBJ1-1, with 8 bases fitting TRBD1. Germline V gives CDR1 SNHLY, CDR2 FYNNEI. CDR3 length: 14 residues. V lost 6 bases to trimming and J lost 5 bases; unmatched junction nucleotides: 8. The CDR3 loop reads CASRSQGAGTEAFF. CDR3 sequence (DNA): TGTGCCAGCAGGTCCCAGGGGGCAGGGACTGAAGCTTTCTTT. The complete variable domain, with remaining parts taken from reference TRBV2 and TRBJ1-1, reads EPEVTQTPSHQVTQMGQEVILRCVPISNHLYFYWYRQILGQKVEFLVSFYNNEISEKSEIFDDQFSVERPDGSNFTLKIRSTKLEDSAMYFCASRSQGAGTEAFFGQGTRLTVV.

This clonotype showed up many times. V usage is TRBV7-2 and J usage is TRBJ2-3; 11 bases line up with TRBD2. The CDR3 loop spans 13 amino acids. Germline V CDR1 and CDR2: SGHTA, FQGNSA. After removal of 6 bases from V and 8 bases from J, the junction contained 4 bases not matched to a gene. This CDR3 reads CASRLLAGATQYF. DNA for the CDR3: TGTGCCAGCAGACTACTAGCGGGAGCTACGCAGTATTTT.

The rearrangement uses TRBV18 and TRBJ1-2; 8 bases fit TRBD1. Germline CDR1 and CDR2: KGHSH and LQKENI. The CDR3 totals 14 residues. Trimming took 3 bases from V and 8 from J; bases not matched to a gene: 8. For the CDR3, the DNA is TGTGCCAGCTCACCGATCGGACAGGGAGACGGCTACACCTTC. Residues: CASSPIGQGDGYTF.

This clonotype was counted a few times. This chain connects TRBV12-3 or TRBV12-4 to TRBJ1-5; D is perhaps TRBD1 (6 bases). Trimming took off 6 bases at V and 2 bases at J, with 14 bases between the two ends. There are 15 residues in the CDR3. The CDR3 DNA follows: TGTGCCAGCAGCGATCAGGGGAGGGGCAATCAGCCCCAGCATTTT. Amino acid sequence: CASSDQGRGNQPQHF.

Regarding this clonotype: The junction does not match germline at one end; this may be a read error. For the CDR3, the DNA is TGTGCCAGCAGTACCAGGGGGCAGGGCAATGAGCATTTCTTC. Translation: CASSTRGQGNEHFF. This sequence joins TRBV6-2 or TRBV6-3 and TRBJ2-1; TRBD1 aligns across 8 bases. The CDR3 has 14 amino acids. The V gene's germline CDR1 is MNHEY and CDR2 SVGEGT.

This clonotype was detected a few times. The chain carries TRBV21-1 and TRBJ2-7; the table's D call TRBD1 went unverified against the DNA. TRBV21-1 has pseudogene status. The CDR3 totals 16 residues. The CDR3 protein is CASSKRTRDRDNEQYF. The CDR3 coding sequence is TGTGCCAGCAGCAAACGGACCCGGGACAGGGACAACGAGCAGTACTTC.

V gene TRBV6-5 combines with J gene TRBJ2-7; D is possibly TRBD2 (6 bases). The V gene lost 4 bases and the J gene lost 0 bases, with 10 bases spanning the gap. This CDR3 comprises 14 residues. Germline lookup yields CDR1 MNHEY and CDR2 SVGAGI. CDR3 coding DNA: TGTGCCAGCAGTTCCTGGGACTTCTCCTACGAGCAGTACTTC. Translation: CASSSWDFSYEQYF.

The chain couples TRBV20-1 to TRBJ2-1, with 7 bases identical to TRBD2. CDR1 is DFQATT, CDR2 SNEGSKA, per germline (reference sequence). The CDR3 length is 15 residues. J gave up 0 bases and V 2 bases, and 4 bases lay outside the gene matches. In DNA, the CDR3 is TGCAGTGCTAGATCGCGGGGGAGCTCCTACAATGAGCAGTTCTTC. It yields the protein CSARSRGSSYNEQFF.

J is TRBJ2-7 and V is TRBV5-1; tentative D call: TRBD1 (5 bases). CDR3 length: 14 residues. The germline V and J ends were trimmed by 0 bases and 3 bases, with 10 bases remaining between them. Germline CDR1 SGHRS, CDR2 YFSETQ. The CDR3 region is CASSLGGDYYEQYF. The CDR3 DNA is TGCGCCAGCAGCTTGGGGGGCGATTACTACGAGCAGTACTTC.

This clonotype was seen at least ten times. This chain joins TRBV5-1 and TRBJ1-1; no clear D gene. The CDR3 sequence is 14 residues long. Germline-derived CDR1 and CDR2 are SGHRS and YFSETQ. The V end was cut by 1 base, the J end by 2 bases, with 9 bases between. CDR3: CASSLSVENTEAFF. The CDR3 DNA reads as TGCGCCAGCAGCTTGTCCGTTGAAAACACTGAAGCTTTCTTT.

The chain recombines TRBV11-2 with TRBJ2-2; TRBD1 matches at 11 bases. V was clipped by 3 bases and J by 7 bases; unmatched bases: 7. The CDR3 loop spans 16 amino acids. CDR1 is SGHAT and CDR2 is FQNNGV in the germline V gene. The CDR3 coding sequence is TGTGCCAGCAGCTTGGGACAGGGGGTCGGACACGGGGAGCTGTTTTTT. It translates to CASSLGQGVGHGELFF.

This clonotype occurred many times. The chain has TRBV12-3 or TRBV12-4 and TRBJ2-2; D remains unclear. Trimming left V 4 bases short and J 5 bases short, with 8 bases between. CDR3 length: 13 amino acids. The CDR3 sequence: CASSSLVTGELFF. CDR3 bases: TGTGCCAGCAGTTCGCTAGTTACCGGGGAGCTGTTTTTT.

This clonotype was observed many times. V and J are TRBV7-2 and TRBJ2-1; D is possibly TRBD2 (5 bases). Germline CDR1 reads SGHTA; CDR2 reads FQGNSA. The CDR3 consists of 14 residues. V gave up 1 base and J gave up 8 bases, with 12 bases separating them. The CDR3 DNA sequence: TGTGCCAGCAGCTTAGGAGCTAGCATCGATGAGCAGTTCTTC. It specifies CASSLGASIDEQFF.

V gene TRBV5-6 combines with J gene TRBJ1-4, with unresolved D. Per the germline V gene, CDR1 is SGHDT and CDR2 is YYEEEE. There are 14 residues in the CDR3. Trimming left V 5 bases short and J 7 bases short, with 15 bases between. The CDR3 sequence: CASSSGLRGEKLFF. The CDR3 DNA follows: TGTGCCAGCAGTTCGGGCCTCCGGGGTGAAAAACTGTTTTTT. Supplemented by reference TRBV5-6 and TRBJ1-4, the full variable domain reads DAGVTQSPTHLIKTRGQQVTLRCSPKSGHDTVSWYQQALGQGPQFIFQYYEEEERQRGNFPDRFSGHQFPNYSSELNVNALLLGDSALYLCASSSGLRGEKLFFGSGTQLSVL.

This clonotype has ten or more counts. This rearrangement joins TRBV5-1 to TRBJ2-2; TRBD1 matches at 7 bases. Germline CDR1 reads SGHRS; CDR2 reads YFSETQ. The CDR3 has 14 amino acids. Germline trimming cut 7 bases from V and 0 bases from J; bases unmatched to any gene: 3. Here the CDR3 reads CASSGTANTGELFF. CDR3 coding DNA: TGCGCCAGCTCCGGGACAGCGAACACCGGGGAGCTGTTTTTT.

The J gene is TRBJ2-3, the V gene TRBV20-1; no firm D call. Trimming removed 8 bases at V and 9 bases at J, with 12 bases between. The CDR3 has 10 amino acids. CDR1 is DFQATT and CDR2 is SNEGSKA in the germline V gene (reference sequence). The CDR3 region is CSLKGNTQYF. CDR3 nucleotides: TGCAGTCTCAAAGGGAACACGCAGTATTTT.

This clonotype was seen at least ten times. This rearrangement joins TRBV6-1 to TRBJ1-1; weak D call: TRBD1 (6 bases). CDR3 size: 13 residues. Trimming took off 7 bases at V and 5 bases at J, with 14 bases between the two ends. Germline V CDR1 and CDR2: MNHNS, SASEGT. The CDR3 here is CASTRWQGTEAFF. CDR3 bases: TGTGCCAGCACCAGGTGGCAGGGGACTGAAGCTTTCTTT.

The table lists this clonotype with many counts. CDR3 nucleotides: TGCAGCGTTTTAGGGTCGGGTAACACCGGGGAGCTGTTTTTT. It specifies CSVLGSGNTGELFF. The V gene is TRBV29-1, the J gene TRBJ2-2; D is unresolved. CDR3 length equals 14 residues. V shed 5 bases and J shed 2 bases, with 12 bases lying between them. Germline assignment: CDR1 SQVTM and CDR2 ANQGSEA.

The rearrangement joins TRBV28 to TRBJ2-1; 9 positions match TRBD2. Germline V gene lookup returns CDR1 MDHEN and CDR2 SYDVKM. This CDR3 has 12 amino acids. The V segment lost 6 bases and the J segment 10 bases; nucleotides outside the gene matches: 4. CDR3 loop: CASSLAGTEQFF. The CDR3 DNA follows: TGTGCCAGCAGCCTAGCGGGGACAGAGCAGTTCTTC.

The CDR3 DNA reads TGTGCCAGCAGTTACTCGAGTAAAGTGGCCGATAATTCACCCCTCCACTTT. This gives the protein CASSYSSKVADNSPLHF. The genes are TRBV6-5 and TRBJ1-6, with D hard to call. Trimming took off 0 bases at V and 5 bases at J, with 14 bases between the two ends. Germline V gene lookup returns CDR1 MNHEY and CDR2 SVGAGI. This CDR3 is 17 amino acids long.

The chain carries TRBV7-2 and TRBJ2-5; the D gene could be TRBD1 or TRBD2 (5 bases each). Germline CDR1 is SGHTA and CDR2 is FQGNSA. There are 14 residues in the CDR3. Deletions cut 4 bases from V and 5 bases from J, with 14 bases between. The CDR3 region has the DNA TGTGCCAGCAGCTGGTCCGGGACGCGGGAGACCCAGTACTTC. It encodes CASSWSGTRETQYF.